This passage covers 14 T cell receptor beta chains from one sample sequenced in a study of blood T cell repertoires in COVID-19. The method was immunoSEQ multiplex PCR; TCRdb's version includes in-frame clones alone and lacks a portion of them. The table lists over 150,000 clones, around 79% of them singletons. The specimen sequenced was peripheral blood. These receptors were obtained from a woman between 50 and 59 years old with acute or convalescent COVID-19.

This rearrangement joins TRBV5-6 to TRBJ2-7; D is possibly TRBD1 (5 bases). This CDR3 contains 12 residues. Trimming stripped 1 base from V and 4 bases from J, with 6 bases between. Germline assignment: CDR1 SGHDT and CDR2 YYEEEE. The CDR3 DNA reads as TGTGCCAGCAGCTTGCAGGGATACGAGCAGTACTTC. Its protein product is CASSLQGYEQYF.

The gene calls are TRBV9 and TRBJ2-7; TRBD2 aligns across 10 bases. This CDR3 contains 16 residues. Germline assignment: CDR1 SGDLS and CDR2 YYNGEE. J was trimmed by 3 bases and V by 0 bases; bases with no gene match: 6. CDR3 bases: TGTGCCAGCAGCGTAGCCGCCTCTAGCGGGAGCTACGAGCAGTACTTC. This translates into CASSVAASSGSYEQYF.

This clone was seen a handful of times. This chain joins TRBV4-3 and TRBJ2-5; 8 positions agree with TRBD2. The germline CDR1 and CDR2 sequences are LGHNA and YSLEER. The V gene end was trimmed by 0 bases and the J gene end by 4 bases; junction bases not matched to a gene: 7. There are 16 residues in the CDR3. This CDR3 is CASSQDPPAGGETQYF. Here the CDR3 DNA reads TGCGCCAGCAGCCAAGATCCCCCGGCGGGGGGAGAGACCCAGTACTTC.

A word on this clone: A read error may produce the germline difference seen at one junction end. The gene calls are TRBV6-1 and TRBJ2-3; 7 nucleotides line up with TRBD2. The CDR3 is made up of 15 amino acids. Per germline, CDR1 MNHNS and CDR2 SASEGT. The CDR3 region is CASSEDWRGMYTQYF. The CDR3 DNA reads as TGTGCCAGCAGCGAAGATTGGCGGGGGATGTATACGCAGTATTTT.

The CDR3 DNA follows: TGTGCCAGCAGACTAGCGGGAGAACGGAACACCGGGGAGCTGTTTTTT. Protein product: CASRLAGERNTGELFF. The J gene is TRBJ2-2, the V gene TRBV5-6; 11 bases are shared with TRBD2. Per germline, CDR1 SGHDT and CDR2 YYEEEE. Trimming cost V 5 bases and J 1 base; bases outside gene matches: 4. This CDR3 contains 16 residues.

The chain uses TRBV27 and TRBJ1-6, with TRBD1 matching 9 bases. J lost 6 bases, V lost 6 bases, and 6 bases had no gene match. Looked up from germline, CDR1 is MNHEY and CDR2 is SMNVEV (reference sequence). The CDR3 loop spans 15 amino acids. The CDR3 DNA follows: TGTGCCAGCAGCACCACGACAGGGGGTAATTCACCCCTCCACTTT. It specifies CASSTTTGGNSPLHF.

This sequence joins TRBV28 and TRBJ1-2; D perhaps matches TRBD1 (6 bases). From germline, CDR1 is MDHEN and CDR2 SYDVKM. The V end was cut by 5 bases, the J end by 2 bases, with 15 bases between. The CDR3 runs 15 residues. CDR3 nucleotide sequence: TGTGCCAGCAGTCCGGGACATGGTCTAAACTATGGCTACACCTTC. Protein sequence: CASSPGHGLNYGYTF.

The J gene is TRBJ2-3, the V gene TRBV28; TRBD2 agrees at 10 bases. The junction had 13 bases not matched to a gene; V was cut back by 4 bases and J by 6 bases. Germline V gene data show CDR1 as MDHEN and CDR2 as SYDVKM. There are 17 residues in the CDR3. CDR3 residues: CASSSHRLAGVQDTQYF. The CDR3 DNA reads TGTGCCAGCAGTTCTCATCGGCTAGCGGGAGTGCAGGATACGCAGTATTTT. Full variable domain (missing parts from reference TRBV28 and TRBJ2-3): DVKVTQSSRYLVKRTGEKVFLECVQDMDHENMFWYRQDPGLGLRLIYFSYDVKMKEKGDIPEGYSVSREKKERFSLILESASTNQTSMYLCASSSHRLAGVQDTQYFGPGTRLTVL.

This chain joins TRBV11-2 and TRBJ1-5, with D unclear. Germline V gene data show CDR1 as SGHAT and CDR2 as FQNNGV. The V gene lost 3 bases and the J gene lost 3 bases, with 6 bases spanning the gap. The CDR3 consists of 13 residues. The CDR3, as DNA: TGTGCCAGCAGCTTTCAGGTCAATCAGCCCCAGCATTTT. Protein: CASSFQVNQPQHF.

This clone was seen a few times. This sequence joins TRBV18 and TRBJ2-7, with D possibly TRBD2 on 6 matching bases. V lost 3 bases and J 2 bases, leaving 14 bases between the germline ends. Germline values: CDR1 KGHSH, CDR2 LQKENI. The CDR3 covers 15 residues. CDR3 in DNA: TGTGCCAGCTCACCGAGGACGGAGGGCGCCTACGAGCAGTACTTC. Translating it yields CASSPRTEGAYEQYF.

The V gene is TRBV2, the J gene TRBJ1-2, with D possibly matching TRBD1 (6 bases). Trimming took off 7 bases at V and 2 bases at J, with 23 bases between the two ends. The germline CDR1 and CDR2 sequences are SNHLY and FYNNEI. This CDR3 contains 17 residues. CDR3 loop: CASKRGTNFSLNYGYTF. CDR3 sequence (DNA): TGTGCCAGCAAAAGGGGGACTAATTTTTCCTTAAACTATGGCTACACCTTC.

CDR3 coding DNA: TGTGCCAGCTCACCCCAGGGGGCCGCGGGCACTGAAGCTTTCTTT. It encodes CASSPQGAAGTEAFF. The V and J genes are TRBV18 and TRBJ1-1; 8 nucleotides match TRBD1. V lost 3 bases to trimming and J lost 4 bases; unmatched junction nucleotides: 7. The CDR3 covers 15 residues. The germline V gene has CDR1 KGHSH and CDR2 LQKENI.

Concerning this clone itself: Relative to the germline gene, one junction end is altered; a read error may explain this. V is TRBV27 and J is TRBJ2-7, with 8 bases fitting TRBD2. This CDR3 region has 15 residues. CDR1 is MNHEY and CDR2 is SMNVEV in the germline V gene (reference sequence). The CDR3 region is CASILKLGGAYEQYF. The CDR3 DNA reads TGTGCCAGCATTTTAAAGCTCGGGGGGGCCTACGAGCAGTACTTC.

This chain links TRBV7-8 with TRBJ1-5, with TRBD1 identical over 11 bases. Germline CDR1 and CDR2: SGHVS and FQNEAQ. CDR3 length equals 16 residues. V lost 4 bases, J lost 1 base, and 3 bases stayed unmatched. CDR3 sequence: CASSSGQGASNQPQHF. Here the CDR3 DNA reads TGTGCCAGCAGCTCCGGACAGGGGGCCAGCAATCAGCCCCAGCATTTT.